The clone carrying this T cell receptor beta chain was recorded once. As yet, its antigen is unknown. This sample is part of a study of OX40 agonist ivuxolimab in advanced cancers. Study-level information: A diagnosis of hepatocellular carcinoma, melanoma, renal cell or head and neck cancer was present in dose-escalation patients. Those enrolled were 70% to 85% male, with a mean age of roughly 62 years and ages from about 20 to 79.

Germline V gives CDR1 MNHNY, CDR2 SVGAGI (reference sequence). The V and J ends lost 0 bases and 3 bases respectively, with 15 bases between them. The CDR3 is 16 amino acids. The study, taken as a whole, reports: Both CD4+ and CD8+ T cell populations in blood had undergone clonal expansion by week 6 at 0.1 to 3.0 mg/kg.

Profiling relied on immunoSEQ multiplex PCR, and the TCRdb table lists in-frame clones only, not all of them. Altogether tens of thousands of clones are present, 65% to 90% being singletons, with the ten largest covering 0.95% to 1.3%. The sequencing here drew on CD4+ or CD8+ T cells sorted from blood, taken in a trial of the OX40 agonist ivuxolimab. This clonotype originated in an adult with an advanced solid tumor such as melanoma, head and neck, liver or kidney cancer. The rearrangement joins TRBV6-6 to TRBJ2-7, with D possibly being TRBD2 (5 bases). The CDR3 nucleotides are TGTGCCAGCAGTTACTCGATAGGAGGTTTAAGCTACGAGCAGTACTTC. Its protein product is CASSYSIGGLSYEQYF.